The clone carrying this TCR beta chain has a handful of counts. This record belongs to a study of CD8 T cells in ankylosing spondylitis. Using its own MiXCR run on the 5' RACE reads, TCRdb lists one record per CDR3 protein. The sample records under 450,000 distinct CDR3 sequences, 20% to 25% being singletons. This CDR3 comprises 15 residues. The germline gives CDR1 MNHNS, CDR2 SASEGT. V lost 7 bases, J lost 7 bases, and 17 bases lay in between. The sequence was obtained from a male donor with ankylosing spondylitis or in good health (not recorded which). The sequenced sample consisted of blood, either unsorted or a sorted T cell fraction (not recorded which). V gene TRBV6-1 combines with J gene TRBJ1-6; D might be TRBD1 (5 bases). The DNA of the CDR3 is TGTGCCAGCAACCGGGACGGAGGGAACAATTCACCCCTCCACTTT. Protein: CASNRDGGNNSPLHF.